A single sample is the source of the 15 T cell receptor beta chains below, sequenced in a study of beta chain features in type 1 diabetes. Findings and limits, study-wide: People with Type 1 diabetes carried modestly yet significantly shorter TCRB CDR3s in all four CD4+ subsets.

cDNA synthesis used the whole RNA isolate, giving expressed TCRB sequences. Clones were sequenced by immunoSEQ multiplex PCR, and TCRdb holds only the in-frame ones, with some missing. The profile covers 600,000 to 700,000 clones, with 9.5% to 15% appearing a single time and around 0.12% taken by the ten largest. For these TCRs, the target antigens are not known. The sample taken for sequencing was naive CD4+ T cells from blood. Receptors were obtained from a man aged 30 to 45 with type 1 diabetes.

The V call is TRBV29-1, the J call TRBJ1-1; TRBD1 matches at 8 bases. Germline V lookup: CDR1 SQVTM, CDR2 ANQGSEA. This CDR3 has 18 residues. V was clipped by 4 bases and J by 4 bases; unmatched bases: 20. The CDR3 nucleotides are TGCAGCGTTGCCCCCAGGGGGCGCGGTGGAGGTGGGAGCACTGAAGCTTTCTTT. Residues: CSVAPRGRGGGGSTEAFF. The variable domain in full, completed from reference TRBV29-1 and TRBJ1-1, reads SAVISQKPSRDICQRGTSLTIQCQVDSQVTMMFWYRQQPGQSLTLIATANQGSEATYESGFVIDKFPISRPNLTFSTLTVSNMSPEDSSIYLCSVAPRGRGGGGSTEAFFGQGTRLTVV.

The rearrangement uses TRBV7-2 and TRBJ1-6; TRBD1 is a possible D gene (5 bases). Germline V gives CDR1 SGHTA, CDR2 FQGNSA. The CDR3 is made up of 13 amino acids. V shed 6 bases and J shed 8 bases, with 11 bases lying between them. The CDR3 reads CASRGDGDSPLHF. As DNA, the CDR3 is TGTGCCAGCAGGGGGGACGGGGATTCACCCCTCCACTTT.

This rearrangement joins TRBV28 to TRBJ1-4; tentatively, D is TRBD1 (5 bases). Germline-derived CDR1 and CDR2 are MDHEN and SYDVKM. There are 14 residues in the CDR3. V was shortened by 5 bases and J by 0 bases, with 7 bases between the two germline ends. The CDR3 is CASSDSATNEKLFF. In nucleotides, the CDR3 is TGTGCCAGCAGTGACAGTGCAACTAATGAAAAACTGTTTTTT.

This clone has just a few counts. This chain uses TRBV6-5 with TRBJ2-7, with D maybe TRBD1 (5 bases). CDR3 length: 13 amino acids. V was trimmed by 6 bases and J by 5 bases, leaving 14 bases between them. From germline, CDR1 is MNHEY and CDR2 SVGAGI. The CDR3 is CASRKGSSNEQYF. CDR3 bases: TGTGCCAGCAGGAAGGGGTCGTCCAACGAGCAGTACTTC.

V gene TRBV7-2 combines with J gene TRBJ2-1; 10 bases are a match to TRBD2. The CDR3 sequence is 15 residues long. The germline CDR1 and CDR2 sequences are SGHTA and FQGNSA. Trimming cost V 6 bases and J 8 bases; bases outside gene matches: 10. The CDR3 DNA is TGTGCCAGCAGTACTACCGGGACTAGCGCCGATGAGCAGTTCTTC. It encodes CASSTTGTSADEQFF. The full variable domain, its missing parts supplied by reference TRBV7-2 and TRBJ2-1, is GAGVSQSPSNKVTEKGKDVELRCDPISGHTALYWYRQSLGQGLEFLIYFQGNSAPDKSGLPSDRFSAERTGGSVSTLTIQRTQQEDSAVYLCASSTTGTSADEQFFGPGTRLTVL.

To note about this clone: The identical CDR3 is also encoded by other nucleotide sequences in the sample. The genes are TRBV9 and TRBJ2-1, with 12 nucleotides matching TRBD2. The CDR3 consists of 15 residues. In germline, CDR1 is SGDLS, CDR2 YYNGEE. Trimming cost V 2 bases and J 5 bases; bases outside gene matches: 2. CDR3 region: CASSVTSGGHNEQFF. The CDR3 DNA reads TGTGCCAGCAGCGTTACTAGCGGGGGGCACAATGAGCAGTTCTTC.

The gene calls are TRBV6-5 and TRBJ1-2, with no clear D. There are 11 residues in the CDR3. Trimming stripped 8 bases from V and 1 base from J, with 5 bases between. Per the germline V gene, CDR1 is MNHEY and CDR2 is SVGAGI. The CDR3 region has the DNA TGTGCCAGCCTTGTTAACTATGGCTACACCTTC. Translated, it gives CASLVNYGYTF.

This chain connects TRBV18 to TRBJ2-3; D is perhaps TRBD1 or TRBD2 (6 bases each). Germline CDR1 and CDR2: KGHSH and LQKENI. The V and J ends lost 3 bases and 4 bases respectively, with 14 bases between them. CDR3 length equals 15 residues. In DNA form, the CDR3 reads TGTGCCAGCTCACCCCCAAGGGGGGAAGCAGATACGCAGTATTTT. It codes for CASSPPRGEADTQYF.

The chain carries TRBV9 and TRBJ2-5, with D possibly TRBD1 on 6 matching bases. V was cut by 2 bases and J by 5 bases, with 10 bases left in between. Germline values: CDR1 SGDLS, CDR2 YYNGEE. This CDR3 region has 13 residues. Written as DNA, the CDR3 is TGTGCCAGCAGCGTTTCCCAGGGGGAGACCCAGTACTTC. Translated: CASSVSQGETQYF.

DNA of the CDR3: TGTGCCAGCTCCGTGGGACAATCCTACAATGAGCAGTTCTTC. Its translation is CASSVGQSYNEQFF. The chain uses TRBV7-9 and TRBJ2-1; a weak D match, TRBD1 (6 bases). Trimming cost V 8 bases and J 1 base, with 12 bases left between them. The CDR3 covers 14 residues. Germline-derived CDR1 and CDR2 are SEHNR and FQNEAQ (reference sequence).

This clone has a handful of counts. For the CDR3, the DNA is TGTGCCAGCAGCGTAGCCGCGGGACAGATCACCGGGGAGCTGTTTTTT. It encodes CASSVAAGQITGELFF. The rearrangement joins TRBV9 to TRBJ2-2, with D tentatively TRBD1 (7 bases). The CDR3 spans 16 residues. CDR1 is SGDLS, CDR2 YYNGEE, per germline. With 0 bases removed from V and 4 bases from J, the gap between germline ends came to 13 bases.

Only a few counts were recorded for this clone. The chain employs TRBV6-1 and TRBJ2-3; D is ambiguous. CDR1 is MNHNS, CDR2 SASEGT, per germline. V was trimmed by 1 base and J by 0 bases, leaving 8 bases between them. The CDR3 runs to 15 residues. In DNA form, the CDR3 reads TGTGCCAGCAGTGAAGTTTGGGCCAGCACAGATACGCAGTATTTT. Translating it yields CASSEVWASTDTQYF.

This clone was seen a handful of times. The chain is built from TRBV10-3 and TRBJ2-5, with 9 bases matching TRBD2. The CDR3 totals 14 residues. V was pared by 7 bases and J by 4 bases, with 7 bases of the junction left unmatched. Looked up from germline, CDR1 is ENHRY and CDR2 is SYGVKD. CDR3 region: CAINSGGTGETQYF. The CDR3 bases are TGTGCCATCAACAGCGGGGGGACGGGAGAGACCCAGTACTTC.

Here the CDR3 DNA reads TGTGCCTGGAGTGTACAGGTCAGCGGGGAACTGTTTTTT. It codes for CAWSVQVSGELFF. V usage is TRBV30 and J usage is TRBJ1-4, with D possibly being TRBD1 (5 bases). Germline CDR1 and CDR2: GTSNPN and SVGIG (reference sequence). Between the trimmed V and J ends, which lost 0 bases and 12 bases, there was a span of 14 bases. This CDR3 spans 13 amino acids.

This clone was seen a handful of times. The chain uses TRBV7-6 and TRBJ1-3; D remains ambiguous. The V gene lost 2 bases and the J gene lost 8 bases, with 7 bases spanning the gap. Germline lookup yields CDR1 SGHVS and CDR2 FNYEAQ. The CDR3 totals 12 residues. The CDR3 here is CASSLNGYTIYF. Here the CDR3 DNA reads TGTGCCAGCAGCTTAAACGGATACACCATATATTTT.